Each of the 12 T cell receptor beta chains below was sequenced from the same sample in a study of blood T cell repertoires in COVID-19. Method: immunoSEQ multiplex PCR; TCRdb's copy keeps in-frame clones and lacks some. The sample consists of 130,000 to 150,000 clones, around 80% of them appearing once. Sequences were obtained from peripheral blood. These receptor sequences come from a woman aged 50 to 60 with acute or convalescent COVID-19.

This chain joins TRBV5-1 and TRBJ2-7; 7 bases are shared with TRBD1. CDR1 and CDR2 from the germline V gene are SGHRS and YFSETQ. The CDR3 is 12 amino acids. V lost 7 bases and J lost 3; bases outside the gene matches: 4. The CDR3 region is CASQDRNYEQYF. Here the CDR3 DNA reads TGCGCCAGCCAGGACAGGAACTACGAGCAGTACTTC.

This clone came up once. This chain uses TRBV13 with TRBJ1-2; weak D call: TRBD1 (6 bases). The CDR3 has 18 amino acids. V lost 4 bases to trimming and J lost 4 bases, with 25 bases between them. Germline-derived CDR1 and CDR2 are PRHDT and FYEKMQ (reference sequence). The CDR3 nucleotides read TGTGCCAGCAGCTCTCCCCCGGGGGGCAGACGGCCAACCTATGGCTACACCTTC. Residues: CASSSPPGGRRPTYGYTF.

The V call is TRBV5-1, the J call TRBJ1-1; weak D call: TRBD1 (5 bases). The CDR3 sequence is 14 residues long. From germline, CDR1 is SGHRS and CDR2 YFSETQ. Between the trimmed V and J ends, which lost 4 bases and 4 bases, there was a span of 14 bases. The CDR3 loop reads CASSPGPGGTEAFF. DNA for the CDR3: TGCGCCAGCAGCCCCGGCCCCGGGGGCACTGAAGCTTTCTTT.

This clone was picked up one time. The chain employs TRBV18 and TRBJ1-1; D may be TRBD1 (6 bases). The length of the CDR3 is 13 residues. Trimming removed 2 bases from V and 10 bases from J, with 14 bases in between. CDR1 KGHSH and CDR2 LQKENI come from the germline V gene. In nucleotides, the CDR3 is TGTGCCAGCTCACCAGACAGGTTAGCCATAGCTTTCTTT. As protein: CASSPDRLAIAFF.

The V and J genes are TRBV27 and TRBJ2-7; the match to TRBD1 covers 10 bases. The J segment lost 2 bases and the V segment lost 8 bases, leaving 6 bases of the junction unmatched. Germline CDR1 and CDR2: MNHEY and SMNVEV (reference sequence). The CDR3 consists of 14 residues. As DNA, the CDR3 is TGTGCCAGCGCGACCGGGACAGGGGCCTACGAGCAGTACTTC. It codes for CASATGTGAYEQYF.

The chain carries TRBV18 and TRBJ1-2, with 10 positions matching TRBD1. This CDR3 spans 15 amino acids. V was pared by 0 bases and J by 5 bases, with 3 bases of the junction left unmatched. Germline V CDR1 and CDR2: KGHSH, LQKENI. CDR3 protein: CASSPPTGGFYGYTF. The CDR3 nucleotides are TGTGCCAGCTCACCACCGACAGGGGGCTTTTATGGCTACACCTTC.

This chain joins TRBV19 and TRBJ1-2, with TRBD1 identical over 9 bases. This CDR3 is built from 13 residues. With 4 bases clipped from V and 8 bases from J, the junction kept 5 bases outside the gene matches. The germline V gene encodes CDR1 LNHDA and CDR2 SQIVND (reference sequence). CDR3 in DNA: TGTGCCAGTAGTACGGGACAGGGTAGAGGCTACACCTTC. Its protein is CASSTGQGRGYTF.

The V and J genes are TRBV9 and TRBJ1-2, with TRBD1 matching over 8 bases. CDR3 length equals 15 residues. The germline CDR1 and CDR2 sequences are SGDLS and YYNGEE. The ends lost 2 bases at V and 7 bases at J; junction bases unmatched: 10. In nucleotides, the CDR3 is TGTGCCAGCAGCGTTTCCGCAGGGGGCGCGGGTGGCTACACCTTC. As protein: CASSVSAGGAGGYTF.

CDR3 protein: CASSLGSAGGNSPLHF. As DNA, the CDR3 is TGTGCCAGCAGCTTGGGGTCGGCGGGGGGTAATTCACCCCTCCACTTT. The chain combines TRBV5-4 with TRBJ1-6; D might be TRBD1 (5 bases). The CDR3 covers 16 residues. Between the trimmed V and J ends, which lost 0 bases and 6 bases, there was a span of 13 bases. The V gene's germline CDR1 is SGHNT and CDR2 YYREEE (reference sequence).

The count of this clone is one. The chain recombines TRBV7-3 with TRBJ2-1; D not certain. CDR3 length: 14 amino acids. The ends were cut back, 5 bases at V and 5 bases at J, with 13 bases in the middle. Germline assignment: CDR1 SGHTA and CDR2 FQGTGA. The CDR3 coding sequence is TGTGCCAGCAGCCCCACCACAGACCACAATGAGCAGTTCTTC. Translated, it gives CASSPTTDHNEQFF.

The rearrangement links TRBV5-1 to TRBJ2-1, with TRBD2 identical over 9 bases. The length of the CDR3 is 14 residues. Per germline, CDR1 SGHRS and CDR2 YFSETQ. With V trimmed by 1 base and J by 7 bases, 3 bases remained unmatched. CDR3 residues: CASSLSAGGNEQFF. The CDR3 DNA follows: TGCGCCAGCAGCTTGTCGGCGGGAGGGAATGAGCAGTTCTTC.

This clone appeared many times. The chain employs TRBV7-8 and TRBJ1-5; no firm D call. The CDR3 has 16 amino acids. V lost 3 bases to trimming and J lost 4 bases, with 16 bases between them. Germline CDR1 and CDR2: SGHVS and FQNEAQ. The CDR3 sequence: CASSFGREAGNQPQHF. CDR3 bases: TGTGCCAGCAGCTTCGGTCGGGAAGCGGGAAATCAGCCCCAGCATTTT.